This TCR beta chain was captured by sequencing in a study of blood T cell repertoires in COVID-19. The protocol was immunoSEQ multiplex PCR, while the TCRdb copy is restricted to in-frame clones and leaves out a portion. This sample yields fewer than 350,000 clones, of which around 91% are seen a single time; about 1.7% belongs to the top ten. Sequencing was performed on PBMCs or T cells enriched from blood (not recorded which). The source is a woman aged 18-29 years with acute COVID-19.

CDR3 in amino acids: CASSLLATKYNEQFF. DNA of the CDR3: TGTGCCAGCAGTCTACTAGCGACCAAATACAATGAGCAGTTCTTC. The rearrangement links TRBV7-2 to TRBJ2-1, with TRBD2 matching over 7 bases. The CDR3 has 15 residues. J was trimmed by 4 bases and V by 6 bases; bases with no gene match: 9. CDR1 and CDR2 (germline): SGHTA, FQGNSA. Full variable domain (remainder filled in from reference TRBV7-2 and TRBJ2-1): GAGVSQSPSNKVTEKGKDVELRCDPISGHTALYWYRQSLGQGLEFLIYFQGNSAPDKSGLPSDRFSAERTGGSVSTLTIQRTQQEDSAVYLCASSLLATKYNEQFFGPGTRLTVL.